This T cell receptor (beta chain) emerged from a study of blood T cells in healthy people across ages. Study findings and constraints: Naive T cell percentage by flow cytometry tracked strongly with beta diversity.

Together with a sample-barcoded 5' primer, a J-beta primer mix was included in a second PCR lasting about 6 to 12 cycles. Each sample yielded at least 3 million CDR3-containing paired-end reads. Each CDR3 protein gets one entry after TCRdb re-called the 5' RACE reads with MiXCR. The sample lists hundreds of thousands of distinct CDR3 sequences, over 40% occurring once. Each donor gave roughly 10 milliliters of peripheral blood. This clonotype appeared many times. Antigen unknown. Trimming took 2 bases from V and 5 from J, leaving 5 bases between them. The CDR3 extends over 11 amino acids. The V gene's germline CDR1 is DFQATT and CDR2 SNEGSKA (reference sequence).

The sequence came from a woman aged 80 or older in good health. Sequenced: blood. The chain links TRBV20-1 to TRBJ2-3; no firm D call. The CDR3: CSARLRDTQYF. The CDR3 DNA is TGCAGTGCTAGACTGAGAGATACGCAGTATTTT.